This T cell receptor beta chain was captured by sequencing in a study of OX40 agonist ivuxolimab in advanced cancers. About the study: Patients enrolled in dose escalation were diagnosed with hepatocellular carcinoma, melanoma, renal cell or head and neck cancer. Therapy given before enrollment (anti-PD-1, anti-PD-L1 or anti-CTLA-4) was allowed, and around 40% had some.

The CDR3 sequence is 14 residues long. CDR1 and CDR2 from the germline V gene are SGHTA and FQGNSA. The ends were cut back, 1 base at V and 0 bases at J, with 5 bases in the middle. TCRdb's copy holds only in-frame clones and misses some; the assay was immunoSEQ multiplex PCR. The profile shows fewer than 100,000 clones, roughly 88% of them singletons. At baseline, cycle 4 day 1, and cycle 7 day 1, blood was sampled. This TCR derives from an adult with an advanced solid tumor such as melanoma, head and neck, liver or kidney cancer. The V gene is TRBV7-2, the J gene TRBJ2-3; D remains ambiguous. Sequenced material: CD4+ or CD8+ T cells sorted from blood, taken in a trial of the OX40 agonist ivuxolimab. The CDR3, as DNA: TGTGCCAGCAGCTTAGACGGGAGCACAGATACGCAGTATTTT. Residues: CASSLDGSTDTQYF.